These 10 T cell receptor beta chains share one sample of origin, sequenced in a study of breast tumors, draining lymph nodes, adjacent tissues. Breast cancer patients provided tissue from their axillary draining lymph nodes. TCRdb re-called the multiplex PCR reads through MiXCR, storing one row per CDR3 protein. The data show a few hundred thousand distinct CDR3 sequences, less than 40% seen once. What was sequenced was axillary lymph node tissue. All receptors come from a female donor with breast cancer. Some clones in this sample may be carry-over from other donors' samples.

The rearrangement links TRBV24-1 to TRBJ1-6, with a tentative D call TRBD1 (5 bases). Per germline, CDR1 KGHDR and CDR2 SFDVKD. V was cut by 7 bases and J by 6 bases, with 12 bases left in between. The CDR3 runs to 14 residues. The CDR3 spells CATSHGTANSPLHF. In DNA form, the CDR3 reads TGTGCCACCAGCCACGGGACGGCTAATTCACCCCTCCACTTT.

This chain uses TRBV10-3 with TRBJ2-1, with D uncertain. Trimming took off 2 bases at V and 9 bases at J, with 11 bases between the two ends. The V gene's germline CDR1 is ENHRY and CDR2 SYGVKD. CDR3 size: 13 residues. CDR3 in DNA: TGTGCCATCAGTGAGAGCCTGTCAACTGAGCAGTTCTTC. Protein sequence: CAISESLSTEQFF.

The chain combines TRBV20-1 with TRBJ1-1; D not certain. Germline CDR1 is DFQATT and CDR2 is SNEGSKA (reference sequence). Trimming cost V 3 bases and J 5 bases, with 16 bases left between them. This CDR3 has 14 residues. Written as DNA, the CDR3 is TGCAGTGCTAGCGAGATTGAGGGAGGTACTGAAGCTTTCTTT. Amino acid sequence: CSASEIEGGTEAFF.

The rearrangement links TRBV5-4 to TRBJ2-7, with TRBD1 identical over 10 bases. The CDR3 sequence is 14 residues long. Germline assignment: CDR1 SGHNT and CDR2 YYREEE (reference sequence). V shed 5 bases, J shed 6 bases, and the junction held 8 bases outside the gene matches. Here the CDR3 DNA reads TGTGCCAGCAGGTCATCTCGGGACAGGGGCGAGCAGTACTTC. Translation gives CASRSSRDRGEQYF.

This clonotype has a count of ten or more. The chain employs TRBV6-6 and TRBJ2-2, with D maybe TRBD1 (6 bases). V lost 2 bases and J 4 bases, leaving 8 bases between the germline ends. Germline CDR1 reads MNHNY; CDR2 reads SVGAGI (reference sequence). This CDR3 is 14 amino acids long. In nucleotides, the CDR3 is TGTGCCAGCAGTTACACAGGGTCCACCGGGGAGCTGTTTTTT. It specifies CASSYTGSTGELFF.

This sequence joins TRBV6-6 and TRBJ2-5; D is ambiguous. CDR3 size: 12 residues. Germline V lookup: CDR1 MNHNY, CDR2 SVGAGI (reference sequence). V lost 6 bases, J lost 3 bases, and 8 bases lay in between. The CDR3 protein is CASRGMEETQYF. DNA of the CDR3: TGTGCCAGCAGGGGAATGGAAGAGACCCAGTACTTC.

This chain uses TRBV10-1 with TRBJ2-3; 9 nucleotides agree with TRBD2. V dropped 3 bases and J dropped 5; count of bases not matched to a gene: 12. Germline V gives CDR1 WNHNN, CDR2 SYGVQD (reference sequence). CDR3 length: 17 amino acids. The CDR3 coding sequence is TGCGCCAGCAGTGATGTCTGGGCGGGAGGGCCCGGAGATACGCAGTATTTT. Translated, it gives CASSDVWAGGPGDTQYF.

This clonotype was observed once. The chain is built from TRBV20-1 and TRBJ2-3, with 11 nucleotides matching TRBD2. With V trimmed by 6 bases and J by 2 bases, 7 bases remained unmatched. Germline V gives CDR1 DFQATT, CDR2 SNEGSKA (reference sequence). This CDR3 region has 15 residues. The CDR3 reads CSASSGRGNTDTQYF. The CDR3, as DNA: TGCAGTGCAAGTAGCGGGAGGGGGAACACAGATACGCAGTATTTT.

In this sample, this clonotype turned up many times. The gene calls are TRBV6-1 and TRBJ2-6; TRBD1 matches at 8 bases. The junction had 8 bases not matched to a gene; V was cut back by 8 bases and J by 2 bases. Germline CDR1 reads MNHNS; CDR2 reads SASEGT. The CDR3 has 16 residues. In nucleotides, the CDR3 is TGTGCCAGCCTGATAGTCAGGGGGCCTGGGGCCAACGTCCTGACTTTC. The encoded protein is CASLIVRGPGANVLTF.

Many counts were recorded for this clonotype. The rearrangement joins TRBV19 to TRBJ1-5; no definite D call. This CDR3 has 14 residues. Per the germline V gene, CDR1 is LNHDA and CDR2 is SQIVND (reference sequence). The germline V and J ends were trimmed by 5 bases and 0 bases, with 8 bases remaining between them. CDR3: CASSYQNSNQPQHF. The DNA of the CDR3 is TGTGCCAGTAGTTATCAGAATAGCAATCAGCCCCAGCATTTT.